Reported below is one TCR beta chain. Authors' data handling: Amplification from reference gene primers served as the basis for estimated nucleated cell counts. Here immunoSEQ multiplex PCR was the method, and the copy in TCRdb shows in-frame clones only, minus some. D and trimming come from the DNA, and the V and J calls and clone size come from that table. The repertoire holds about 190,000 clones, with 83% as singletons. These data are taken from a study of blood T cell repertoires in COVID-19. Whole-study context: Both acute and convalescent COVID-19 samples were obtained from the United States, Italy and Spain. The cDNA or gDNA used as material had been derived from T cells, B-cell-depleted T cells, or PBMCs.

The sample comprised peripheral blood. The source is a woman aged 40 to 50 with acute or convalescent COVID-19.

CDR3 protein: CASSETGLVSYEQYF. DNA for the CDR3: TGCGCCAGCAGCGAGACGGGACTAGTGTCCTACGAGCAGTACTTC. This chain connects TRBV5-1 to TRBJ2-7; 8 positions match TRBD2. The CDR3 runs 15 residues. V dropped 4 bases and J dropped 1; count of bases not matched to a gene: 7. CDR1 SGHRS and CDR2 YFSETQ come from the germline V gene. The entire variable domain, with the rest obtained from reference TRBV5-1 and TRBJ2-7, is as follows: KAGVTQTPRYLIKTRGQQVTLSCSPISGHRSVSWYQQTPGQGLQFLFEYFSETQRNKGNFPGRFSGRQFSNSRSEMNVSTLELGDSALYLCASSETGLVSYEQYFGPGTRLTVT.